This T cell receptor beta chain was identified in a study of cytomegalovirus exposure and HLA in healthy donors. PCR employed 60 Vbeta and 13 Jbeta primers. Here immunoSEQ multiplex PCR was the method, and the copy in TCRdb shows in-frame clones only, minus some. The table shows roughly 180,000 clones, with roughly 78% occurring only once. The CDR3 length is 16 residues. The germline gives CDR1 MNHEY, CDR2 SVGAGI. J lost 7 bases, V lost 4 bases, and 12 bases had no gene match. This chain links TRBV6-5 with TRBJ2-7; 11 bases align to TRBD2. The receptor was derived from a woman aged 45-60 years in good health and CMV-seropositive. Sequenced input: PBMCs. In nucleotides, the CDR3 is TGTGCCAGCAGTTCTCGCCTACTAGCGGGGGTGGAAGAGCAGTACTTC. Translation: CASSSRLLAGVEEQYF.